This is a list of T cell receptor beta chains from one sample in a study of cytomegalovirus exposure and HLA in healthy donors. Generated by immunoSEQ multiplex PCR, the TCRdb table keeps only in-frame clones and is missing some. The sample has 250,000 or so clones, around 85% seen once. The sequenced sample consisted of PBMCs. The source is a human donor in good health. Each CDR3 is given with its conserved first and last residue. D genes are given only for firm matches. Not all rows give a size; the values are once, few, many and, for expanded clones, a class.

d_call,clone_size,v_call,j_call,cdr3_nt,cdr3_aa
TRBD1,.,TRBV9,TRBJ1-1,TGTGCCAGCGGACAGGGCGCGATGAACACTGAAGCTTTCTTT,CASGQGAMNTEAFF
.,.,TRBV29-1,TRBJ1-1,TGCAGCGTTGTGACTCAACAGGGATCCACTGAAGCTTTCTTT,CSVVTQQGSTEAFF
TRBD1,once,TRBV27,TRBJ1-1,TGTGCCAGCAGTACTGGGACAGGGTACACTGAAGCTTTCTTT,CASSTGTGYTEAFF
.,.,TRBV7-7,TRBJ2-5,TGTGCTAGCAGCTTAGACCTAGCCTCCCCCCAGTACTTC,CASSLDLASPQYF
TRBD1,.,TRBV9,TRBJ1-2,TGTGCCAGCAGCGTCTTCTCCACGACAGGGAATAATTATGGCTACACCTTC,CASSVFSTTGNNYGYTF
TRBD2,.,TRBV2,TRBJ2-5,TGTGCCAGCAGTGACTTCAGGACTAGCGGGAGCGGGGAGACCCAGTACTTC,CASSDFRTSGSGETQYF
.,.,TRBV28,TRBJ1-4,TGTGCCAGCAGCTACCAAGGGAGCAGCGAAAAACTGTTTTTT,CASSYQGSSEKLFF
TRBD2,.,TRBV11-3,TRBJ2-5,TGTGCCAGCAGCTTAGATGGACGGGAGGAAAACCAAGAGACCCAGTACTTC,CASSLDGREENQETQYF
TRBD2,.,TRBV5-8,TRBJ2-7,TGTGCCAGCAGCTTATCTAGCGGGGCAACCTACGAGCAGTACTTC,CASSLSSGATYEQYF
TRBD1,.,TRBV6-1,TRBJ1-5,TGTGCCAGCAGTGAAGCTTCGACAGGGTTTCAGCCCCAGCATTTT,CASSEASTGFQPQHF
TRBD1,.,TRBV6-5,TRBJ2-7,TGTGCCAGCAGGCGGGGACAGGGTTACGAGCAGTACTTC,CASRRGQGYEQYF
TRBD1,few,TRBV5-1,TRBJ1-1,TGCGCCAGCAGCGGACAGGGGATGAACACTGAAGCTTTCTTT,CASSGQGMNTEAFF
.,.,TRBV7-2,TRBJ1-3,TGTGCCAGCAGCTTTGTCGGCCGTGGGAGGACTGGAAACACCATATATTTT,CASSFVGRGRTGNTIYF
TRBD1,.,TRBV2,TRBJ2-5,TGTGCCAGCAGTTCCCAGGGGGCCCGGGAGACCCAGTACTTC,CASSSQGARETQYF
.,.,TRBV27,TRBJ2-7,TGTGCCAGCAGTTCCGGGGACTCCTACGAGCAGTACTTC,CASSSGDSYEQYF
TRBD2,.,TRBV4-2,TRBJ2-3,TGTGCCAGCAGCTCGCGGACTAGCGGGATGTGGGATACGCAGTATTTT,CASSSRTSGMWDTQYF
TRBD2,.,TRBV27,TRBJ2-1,TGTGCCAGCAGACCTCTAGCGGGAGACTACAATGAGCAGTTCTTC,CASRPLAGDYNEQFF
TRBD2,.,TRBV28,TRBJ2-1,TGTGCCGGAAGCGGGAGGAAGGATGAGCAGTTCTTC,CAGSGRKDEQFF
TRBD2,.,TRBV7-9,TRBJ2-5,TGTGCCGGAGCTAGGAAGGGTAGAACTAGCGGGAAGGAGACCCAGTACTTC,CAGARKGRTSGKETQYF
.,.,TRBV6-5,TRBJ2-7,TGTGCCAGCAAGGGGCGGGACTACGAGCAGTACTTC,CASKGRDYEQYF
TRBD1,.,TRBV25-1,TRBJ2-7,TGTGCCAGCAGTGCTTACGGGACAGGGGCATACGAGCAGTACTTC,CASSAYGTGAYEQYF
.,.,TRBV2,TRBJ2-7,TGTGCCAGCTCCTCGGGACTCGGTTTCTACGAGCAGTACTTC,CASSSGLGFYEQYF
.,.,TRBV4-3,TRBJ2-1,TGCGCCAGCAGCCAAGTTTTATGGGGCGGAGAAATCTACAATGAGCAGTTCTTC,CASSQVLWGGEIYNEQFF
.,.,TRBV5-1,TRBJ2-3,TGCGCCAGCAGCTTGTGGACAGCCGGCGCAGATACGCAGTATTTT,CASSLWTAGADTQYF
TRBD2,.,TRBV5-1,TRBJ2-1,TGCGCCAGCAGCCCCACGGGACTAGCAAATGAGCAGTTCTTC,CASSPTGLANEQFF
.,.,TRBV29-1,TRBJ2-3,TGCAGTGTTGAAGATAACACAGATACGCAGTATTTT,CSVEDNTDTQYF
.,few,TRBV4-1,TRBJ2-7,TGCGCCAGCAGACTAACATCTGGGTCCTACGAGCAGTACTTC,CASRLTSGSYEQYF
.,.,TRBV7-2,TRBJ2-2,TGTGCCAGCAGCACCGTTTGGCCACAAGTGAACACCGGGGAGCTGTTTTTT,CASSTVWPQVNTGELFF
.,.,TRBV18,TRBJ1-3,TGTGCCAGCTCCCCCATGGCGGATGGAGGGTTTCGCAACACCATATATTTT,CASSPMADGGFRNTIYF
TRBD1,.,TRBV6-5,TRBJ1-2,TGTGCCAGCAGTTCTCCGACAGGGACCCTCAACTATGGCTACACCTTC,CASSSPTGTLNYGYTF
TRBD2,.,TRBV25-1,TRBJ2-1,TGTGCCAGCAGTGAGGTAGCGGGAGAGGTCTACAATGAGCAGTTCTTC,CASSEVAGEVYNEQFF
.,.,TRBV21-1,TRBJ1-2,TGTGCCAGCAGCAGGAGGACAGGGCTTGCTTATGGCTACACCTTC,CASSRRTGLAYGYTF
TRBD2,.,TRBV7-8,TRBJ2-7,TGTGCCAGCAGCTTAGAGGGACTAGCGGGAGCCCACGAGCAGTACTTC,CASSLEGLAGAHEQYF
TRBD2,.,TRBV2,TRBJ2-5,TGTGCCAGCATCGGGGCGGGAGCGGAGACCCAGTACTTC,CASIGAGAETQYF
TRBD1,.,TRBV19,TRBJ1-1,TGTGCCAGTAGTATTCAAGGACAGGGGAGGTCTGAAGCTTTCTTT,CASSIQGQGRSEAFF
.,.,TRBV7-9,TRBJ1-2,TGTGCCAGCAGCTTCGCGCGGACTCAACAGGGAAGTTCCTATGGCTACACCTTC,CASSFARTQQGSSYGYTF
TRBD1,.,TRBV27,TRBJ2-7,TGTGCCAGCAGTTTCCTAGCCGACAGGGCCTACGAGCAGTACTTC,CASSFLADRAYEQYF
TRBD1,.,TRBV19,TRBJ1-2,TGTGCCAGTACGGGGACAGCCTCGTACGGCTACACCTTC,CASTGTASYGYTF
TRBD2,.,TRBV27,TRBJ2-3,TGTGCCAGCAGCCGAGCGGGAGGCTCAGATACGCAGTATTTT,CASSRAGGSDTQYF
TRBD1,.,TRBV28,TRBJ1-1,TGTGCCAGCAGCACACAAGGGAAGGGGGCGGGAGCTTTCTTT,CASSTQGKGAGAFF
TRBD1,.,TRBV18,TRBJ2-7,TGTGCCAGCTCACTATCACTCGACAGGGAGAACTACGAGCAGTACTTC,CASSLSLDRENYEQYF
.,few,TRBV29-1,TRBJ1-5,TGCAGCGCTGGGACATACAATCAGCCCCAGCATTTT,CSAGTYNQPQHF
.,.,TRBV25-1,TRBJ1-1,TGTGCCAGCAGTCTGGGGGGTTTCGCTGAAGCTTTCTTT,CASSLGGFAEAFF
.,few,TRBV7-2,TRBJ1-1,TGTGCCAGCAGCTTAGTACGCAGGGGCAATGGGGCTTTCTTT,CASSLVRRGNGAFF
.,.,TRBV7-6,TRBJ2-6,TGTGCCAGCAGCTTAGACGGTTCAGGGGCCGGGGCCAACGTCCTGACTTTC,CASSLDGSGAGANVLTF
TRBD2,.,TRBV10-1,TRBJ2-2,TGCGCCAGCAGTGAGTCGGCGGGAGGCATCGCCGGGGAGCTGTTTTTT,CASSESAGGIAGELFF
.,.,TRBV28,TRBJ2-3,TGTGCCAGCAGTTTCCCCCCCAGCGGACGCACAGATACGCAGTATTTT,CASSFPPSGRTDTQYF
.,.,TRBV7-9,TRBJ1-2,TGTGCCAGCAGCTTGGGGCAGAAGAACTATGGCTACACCTTC,CASSLGQKNYGYTF
.,.,TRBV5-6,TRBJ1-6,TGTGCCAGCAGCTTGGGACAAGCAAATTCACCCCTCCACTTT,CASSLGQANSPLHF
TRBD1,.,TRBV29-1,TRBJ2-2,TGCAGCGCCCTGACAGGGGGCATCACCGGGGAGCTGTTTTTT,CSALTGGITGELFF
.,.,TRBV11-2,TRBJ1-1,TGTGCCAGCAGCTACCAGACAGCTTTGAACACTGAAGCTTTCTTT,CASSYQTALNTEAFF
.,.,TRBV4-2,TRBJ2-7,TGTGCCAGCAGCCCGACTAGAGGTGGGACCTACGAGCAGTACTTC,CASSPTRGGTYEQYF
TRBD2,once,TRBV27,TRBJ2-5,TGTGCCAGCAGTTCTCCAGTAGCGGGAGGGTCCCGGGAGACCCAGTACTTC,CASSSPVAGGSRETQYF
.,.,TRBV18,TRBJ1-5,TGTGCCAGTTCGGGGTTCCCCCCTAGCAATCAGCCCCAGCATTTT,CASSGFPPSNQPQHF
.,.,TRBV5-8,TRBJ1-3,TGTGCCAGCAGCTTGGAGCCAGGATCTGGAAACACCATATATTTT,CASSLEPGSGNTIYF
TRBD1,.,TRBV7-8,TRBJ1-2,TGTGCCAGCAGCCGGGACAGGATCCCTACTAACTATGGCTACACCTTC,CASSRDRIPTNYGYTF
TRBD1,.,TRBV5-4,TRBJ1-2,TGTGCCAGCAGCTTGGGATCAGGGGGCGAACTCTACACCTTC,CASSLGSGGELYTF
TRBD1,.,TRBV28,TRBJ1-2,TGTGCCAGCAGGGAGGGACAGGGGAGTAGCGGCTACACCTTC,CASREGQGSSGYTF
TRBD2,.,TRBV5-5,TRBJ2-1,TGTGCCAGCAGCATTGGGACTAGCGGGAGTATGGTTGAGCAGTTCTTC,CASSIGTSGSMVEQFF
.,once,TRBV21-1,TRBJ2-3,TGTGCCAGCAGCAAAAAGGGACAGGGGCTAACAGATACGCAGTATTTT,CASSKKGQGLTDTQYF